The entry below describes one T cell receptor beta chain. Original methodology: From reference gene primer amplification, estimates of nucleated cell counts were derived. Repertoires were generated with immunoSEQ multiplex PCR, while TCRdb's copy carries only in-frame clones and drops some. V and J calls and clone size follow that table, whereas D and trimming were derived from the DNA. Of about 150,000 clones listed, just over 85% are singletons. The record originates from a study of blood T cell repertoires in COVID-19. This receptor was identified in a man aged 50 to 59 with active or convalescent COVID-19. Sample: peripheral blood.

The CDR3 loop is CASSKRAQTDSGANVLTF. DNA of the CDR3: TGTGCCAGCAGCAAAAGGGCCCAGACAGACTCTGGGGCCAACGTCCTGACTTTC. The chain is built from TRBV21-1 and TRBJ2-6; TRBD1, as called in the table, went unchecked against the DNA. TRBV21-1 constitutes a pseudogene. This CDR3 has 18 amino acids.